The 2 T cell receptor beta chains below were found in one sample sequenced in a study of regulatory T cells in long-lasting Graves disease. The time point here: persistent/refractory GD, antithyroid drugs over 5 years with positive TRAb. PBMC RNA served as the TCR library source. Investigators prepared the TCR beta libraries by applying iRepertoire HTBI primers and Arm-PCR of CDR3 regions. TCRdb redid the calling of the multiplex PCR reads with MiXCR, one entry per CDR3 protein. Of fewer than 600,000 distinct CDR3 sequences listed, approximately 22% are singletons. The sequences come from peripheral blood mononuclear cells (PBMCs), collected when the disease was refractory, from a patient treated with antithyroid drugs. The receptors here all came from a female donor with Graves disease.

This clonotype was seen at least ten times. The chain joins TRBV28 to TRBJ1-4; TRBD1 is a possible D gene (5 bases). CDR1 is MDHEN and CDR2 is SYDVKM in the germline V gene. Trimming cost V 8 bases and J 3 bases, with 16 bases left between them. The CDR3 runs to 15 residues. The CDR3 coding sequence is TGTGCCAGCGCGCGAGACAGTCCTTCTAATGAAAAACTGTTTTTT. This encodes CASARDSPSNEKLFF.

This clonotype was recorded a few times. This chain uses TRBV3-1 with TRBJ2-5, with a weak D call TRBD1 (5 bases). The CDR3 has 15 residues. The germline V gene has CDR1 LGHDT and CDR2 YNNKEL (reference sequence). Trimming left V 5 bases short and J 5 bases short, with 18 bases between. For the CDR3, the DNA is TGTGCCAGCAGCATACTTGATACAAAGGGGGAGACCCAGTACTTC. This translates into CASSILDTKGETQYF.